These 29 T cell receptor beta chains were sequenced from one sample in a study of cytomegalovirus exposure and HLA in healthy donors (dated by TCRdb to 2016 to 2017). The protocol used for the library was the immunoSEQ multiplex PCR assay. For the multiplex PCR, a mixture combining 60 forward primers for TCR Vbeta segments and 13 reverse primers for TCR Jbeta segments was used. Held by TCRdb, this immuneACCESS table contains in-frame sequences only and omits some clones. Under half of the omission traces to an unresolved V gene where checked; the cause of the rest is unknown. The sample contains roughly 120,000 clones, over 8% of them found a single time. The top ten hold roughly 3% of the sample. Sequencing input: PBMCs. The receptors come from a man aged 30 to 45 in good health and CMV-seronegative.

This clone turned up a few times. The chain uses TRBV6-5 and TRBJ2-7, with D possibly being TRBD2 (5 bases). The CDR3 length is 14 residues. CDR1 is MNHEY and CDR2 is SVGAGI in the germline V gene. Trimming removed 5 bases at V and 3 bases at J, with 14 bases between. Here the CDR3 reads CASSKLGPYYEQYF. DNA of the CDR3: TGTGCCAGCAGTAAACTAGGACCTTACTACGAGCAGTACTTC.

In this sample, this clone turned up a few times. J is TRBJ2-7 and V is TRBV6-1; perhaps TRBD2 as D (5 bases). CDR1 and CDR2 (germline): MNHNS, SASEGT. CDR3 length equals 12 residues. The ends were cut back, 8 bases at V and 3 bases at J, with 11 bases in the middle. CDR3 in amino acids: CASGERYYEQYF. The CDR3 DNA reads as TGTGCCAGCGGGGAGAGATACTACGAGCAGTACTTC.

This clone was seen only a few times. V is TRBV6-5 and J is TRBJ1-2; D may be TRBD1 (6 bases). Germline values: CDR1 MNHEY, CDR2 SVGAGI. This CDR3 is 14 amino acids long. V lost 6 bases and J lost 7, with 18 bases in between. The CDR3 reads CASRKMGQSGGYTF. The CDR3 bases are TGTGCCAGCAGGAAAATGGGACAAAGTGGTGGCTACACCTTC.

The chain carries TRBV5-1 and TRBJ2-3, with 8 nucleotides matching TRBD2. Germline lookup yields CDR1 SGHRS and CDR2 YFSETQ. V dropped 7 bases and J dropped 0; count of bases not matched to a gene: 10. The CDR3 is 16 amino acids. The CDR3 sequence: CASCRGAGASTDTQYF. CDR3 nucleotide sequence: TGCGCCAGCTGCCGGGGAGCGGGAGCTAGCACAGATACGCAGTATTTT.

The V and J genes are TRBV4-1 and TRBJ1-1; 7 bases line up with TRBD1. J lost 6 bases, V lost 0 bases, and 7 bases had no gene match. This CDR3 is built from 15 residues. Looked up from germline, CDR1 is MGHRA and CDR2 is YSYEKL. The CDR3 region is CASSQDPTGRAEAFF. CDR3 DNA sequence: TGCGCCAGCAGCCAAGACCCGACAGGGCGGGCTGAAGCTTTCTTT.

The genes are TRBV11-2 and TRBJ1-1; 7 bases are a match to TRBD1. Germline CDR1 SGHAT, CDR2 FQNNGV. The V and J ends lost 3 bases and 11 bases, in that order; junction bases with no gene match: 6. The CDR3 totals 12 residues. As DNA, the CDR3 is TGTGCCAGCAGCTTGGCCCAGGACAGGGCTTTCTTT. This encodes CASSLAQDRAFF.

This clone was counted a few times. The chain uses TRBV28 and TRBJ2-7, with D tentatively TRBD1 (6 bases). Germline CDR1 and CDR2: MDHEN and SYDVKM. CDR3 length: 13 amino acids. V lost 7 bases, J lost 0 bases, and 10 bases lay in between. The CDR3 loop reads CASNLDSSYEQYF. In nucleotides, the CDR3 is TGTGCCAGCAACTTGGACAGCTCCTACGAGCAGTACTTC.

This clone was seen a few times. This sequence joins TRBV18 and TRBJ1-1; 10 bases align to TRBD1. V lost 6 bases to trimming and J lost 1 base; unmatched junction nucleotides: 8. The CDR3 extends over 16 amino acids. Germline lookup yields CDR1 KGHSH and CDR2 LQKENI. CDR3 in DNA: TGTGCCAGCTCCCATGGACAGGGGGTCCGGAACACTGAAGCTTTCTTT. Protein: CASSHGQGVRNTEAFF.

This clone was counted only a few times. The chain links TRBV27 to TRBJ1-4, with a tentative D call TRBD1 (5 bases). The CDR3 is made up of 14 amino acids. Looked up from germline, CDR1 is MNHEY and CDR2 is SMNVEV (reference sequence). The V end was cut by 3 bases, the J end by 4 bases, with 9 bases between. CDR3 in amino acids: CASSFVRVNEKLFF. The CDR3 bases are TGTGCCAGCAGTTTCGTCAGGGTTAATGAAAAACTGTTTTTT.

V is TRBV4-1 and J is TRBJ1-4; 8 positions match TRBD1. This CDR3 is built from 15 residues. The germline gives CDR1 MGHRA, CDR2 YSYEKL. The J segment lost 7 bases and the V segment lost 0 bases, leaving 4 bases of the junction unmatched. The CDR3 bases are TGCGCCAGCAGCCAAGATAGGACAGGGAGTGAAAAACTGTTTTTT. Its translation: CASSQDRTGSEKLFF.

This clone has more than one count but fewer than ten. This chain uses TRBV27 with TRBJ1-5, with D possibly matching TRBD1 (5 bases). The germline gives CDR1 MNHEY, CDR2 SMNVEV (reference sequence). The CDR3 spans 13 residues. Trimming left V 6 bases short and J 1 base short, with 7 bases between. CDR3 loop: CASRQESNQPQHF. CDR3 nucleotide sequence: TGTGCCAGCAGACAGGAGAGCAATCAGCCCCAGCATTTT.

In its sample, this clone was seen a few times. The V and J genes are TRBV7-2 and TRBJ1-6, with D unclear. The CDR3 sequence is 15 residues long. Trimming shortened V by 5 bases and J by 6 bases, and 14 bases separated the two germline ends. Germline V gives CDR1 SGHTA, CDR2 FQGNSA. The CDR3 protein is CASSRSGSPNSPLHF. DNA of the CDR3: TGTGCCAGCAGCCGGTCGGGAAGTCCTAATTCACCCCTCCACTTT.

This clone was observed a handful of times. The V call is TRBV2, the J call TRBJ2-1, with TRBD2 matching over 11 bases. V was pared by 7 bases and J by 2 bases, with 4 bases of the junction left unmatched. Germline V CDR1 and CDR2: SNHLY, FYNNEI. The CDR3 contains 15 residues. CDR3 amino acids: CASNLAGGAYNEQFF. The CDR3 nucleotides read TGTGCCAGCAACCTAGCGGGAGGAGCCTACAATGAGCAGTTCTTC. Using reference TRBV2 and TRBJ2-1 for the parts outside the CDR3, the full variable domain is EPEVTQTPSHQVTQMGQEVILRCVPISNHLYFYWYRQILGQKVEFLVSFYNNEISEKSEIFDDQFSVERPDGSNFTLKIRSTKLEDSAMYFCASNLAGGAYNEQFFGPGTRLTVL.

The chain joins TRBV4-1 to TRBJ2-7; TRBD1 matches 7 bases. Germline CDR1 reads MGHRA; CDR2 reads YSYEKL. J was trimmed by 6 bases and V by 1 base; bases with no gene match: 3. The CDR3 totals 13 residues. This chain's CDR3 is CASSQGDSFEQYF. CDR3 nucleotide sequence: TGCGCCAGCAGCCAAGGGGACAGTTTCGAGCAGTACTTC.

There are a few counts of this clone. The chain uses TRBV5-4 and TRBJ1-6; 9 bases agree with TRBD1. The ends lost 2 bases at V and 8 bases at J; junction bases unmatched: 2. Germline CDR1 SGHNT, CDR2 YYREEE (reference sequence). This CDR3 has 14 amino acids. For the CDR3, the DNA is TGTGCCAGCAGCTTCCGGGACAGGGATTCACCCCTCCACTTT. Translating it yields CASSFRDRDSPLHF.

This clone was counted between two and nine times. This rearrangement joins TRBV27 to TRBJ2-7, with TRBD1 identical over 7 bases. CDR3 size: 15 residues. CDR1 and CDR2 (germline): MNHEY, SMNVEV (reference sequence). The V gene end was trimmed by 2 bases and the J gene end by 6 bases; junction bases not matched to a gene: 10. This chain's CDR3 is CASSLAWTGGAEQYF. The CDR3 nucleotides read TGTGCCAGCAGTTTAGCTTGGACAGGCGGTGCCGAGCAGTACTTC.

Only a few counts were recorded for this clone. The gene calls are TRBV29-1 and TRBJ2-1; 15 bases agree with TRBD2. V was clipped by 7 bases and J by 9 bases; unmatched bases: 7. Per the germline V gene, CDR1 is SQVTM and CDR2 is ANQGSEA. The CDR3 covers 14 residues. The CDR3 here is CSATGLAGGAEQFF. The CDR3 region has the DNA TGCAGCGCCACCGGACTAGCGGGGGGGGCTGAGCAGTTCTTC.

This clone has only a few counts. The chain combines TRBV27 with TRBJ1-5; TRBD1 might be the D (5 bases). Trimming stripped 2 bases from V and 2 bases from J, with 7 bases between. Germline assignment: CDR1 MNHEY and CDR2 SMNVEV (reference sequence). This CDR3 comprises 14 residues. CDR3 coding DNA: TGTGCCAGCAGTTTAATACAGGGCAATCAGCCCCAGCATTTT. Amino acid sequence: CASSLIQGNQPQHF.

V is TRBV6-6 and J is TRBJ2-1, with a weak D call TRBD2 (5 bases). Deletions cut 6 bases from V and 7 bases from J, with 16 bases between. CDR3 length: 14 residues. The V gene's germline CDR1 is MNHNY and CDR2 SVGAGI (reference sequence). CDR3 nucleotides: TGTGCCAGCAGCAGGACTCTCAAGGAAAATGAGCAGTTCTTC. Translated, it gives CASSRTLKENEQFF.

This clone appeared a few times. The chain uses TRBV7-2 and TRBJ2-1; 10 bases fit TRBD2. The CDR3 runs to 16 residues. Germline values: CDR1 SGHTA, CDR2 FQGNSA. Trimming removed 0 bases from V and 4 bases from J; junction bases left unmatched: 3. The CDR3 sequence is CASSLAASGSYNEQFF. The DNA of the CDR3 is TGTGCCAGCAGCTTAGCGGCTAGCGGGAGTTACAATGAGCAGTTCTTC.

This clone was seen only a few times. One junction end does not reproduce the germline sequence, and a read error may be involved. This chain joins TRBV5-1 and TRBJ2-1, with 13 bases matching TRBD2. CDR1 and CDR2 from the germline V gene are SGHRS and YFSETQ. The CDR3 consists of 16 residues. CDR3 sequence (DNA): TGCGCCAGCAGCACTCCGGGACTAGCGGGGTACAGTGAGCAGTTCTTC. Amino acid sequence: CASSTPGLAGYSEQFF.

This clone was counted only a few times. The chain has TRBV5-1 and TRBJ1-2, with D perhaps matching TRBD1 (6 bases). The CDR3 is 14 amino acids. The V gene lost 4 bases and the J gene lost 6 bases, with 16 bases spanning the gap. The V gene's germline CDR1 is SGHRS and CDR2 YFSETQ. CDR3 amino acids: CASSIEGQGNGYTF. For the CDR3, the DNA is TGCGCCAGCAGCATCGAGGGGCAGGGGAATGGCTACACCTTC. Filled out from reference TRBV5-1 and TRBJ1-2, the complete variable domain reads KAGVTQTPRYLIKTRGQQVTLSCSPISGHRSVSWYQQTPGQGLQFLFEYFSETQRNKGNFPGRFSGRQFSNSRSEMNVSTLELGDSALYLCASSIEGQGNGYTFGSGTRLTVV.

This clone was observed a single time. The chain has TRBV5-4 and TRBJ2-1; tentative D call: TRBD1 (5 bases). Germline-derived CDR1 and CDR2 are SGHNT and YYREEE (reference sequence). Trimming left V 0 bases short and J 1 base short, with 11 bases between. The CDR3 consists of 16 residues. The CDR3 DNA follows: TGTGCCAGCAGCTTGGCCCAGGGATGGTCCTACAATGAGCAGTTCTTC. Translating gives CASSLAQGWSYNEQFF. The full variable domain, with the rest looked up from reference TRBV5-4 and TRBJ2-1, is ETGVTQSPTHLIKTRGQQVTLRCSSQSGHNTVSWYQQALGQGPQFIFQYYREEENGRGNFPPRFSGLQFPNYSSELNVNALELDDSALYLCASSLAQGWSYNEQFFGPGTRLTVL.

The CDR3 coding sequence is TGTGCCAGCAGCAACCCGAGCTCCTACGAGCAGTACTTC. Protein: CASSNPSSYEQYF. This chain uses TRBV21-1 with TRBJ2-7; TRBD2 was called by the table and not checked on the DNA. TRBV21-1 is a listed pseudogene. CDR3 length equals 13 residues.

This clone occurred a few times. V is TRBV27 and J is TRBJ2-3; 8 nucleotides agree with TRBD2. The CDR3 extends over 14 amino acids. Germline CDR1 MNHEY, CDR2 SMNVEV (reference sequence). The V segment lost 6 bases and the J segment 2 bases; nucleotides outside the gene matches: 4. The CDR3 sequence is CASRGLVLTDTQYF. The CDR3 nucleotides read TGTGCCAGCAGGGGACTAGTTCTCACAGATACGCAGTATTTT.

This clone has a handful of counts. The chain employs TRBV6-1 and TRBJ2-1; 9 bases align to TRBD1. CDR1 is MNHNS, CDR2 SASEGT, per germline. V was clipped by 4 bases and J by 5 bases; unmatched bases: 9. CDR3 length: 16 residues. CDR3 in DNA: TGTGCCAGCAGTGCCCAAGGGACAGGGATTAACAATGAGCAGTTCTTC. Its translation is CASSAQGTGINNEQFF.

This rearrangement joins TRBV7-8 to TRBJ2-2; D perhaps matches TRBD2 (6 bases). This CDR3 has 16 amino acids. The V gene lost 4 bases and the J gene lost 6 bases, with 18 bases spanning the gap. CDR1 SGHVS and CDR2 FQNEAQ come from the germline V gene. Here the CDR3 reads CASSSLAPGPAGELFF. The CDR3 DNA reads as TGTGCCAGCAGCTCCCTAGCGCCGGGGCCGGCCGGGGAGCTGTTTTTT.

This clone was counted only a few times. The chain is built from TRBV6-1 and TRBJ1-1, with D unclear. Germline V gives CDR1 MNHNS, CDR2 SASEGT. The CDR3 length is 11 residues. Trimming pared 9 bases from V and 0 bases from J, leaving 5 bases between. The CDR3 sequence is CASYMNTEAFF. DNA for the CDR3: TGTGCCAGTTACATGAACACTGAAGCTTTCTTT.

A note on this clone: Relative to the germline gene, one junction end is altered; a read error may explain this. The CDR3 loop reads CASSLGPGGTYEQYF. The CDR3 DNA reads TGTGCTAGCAGCTTAGGGCCGGGAGGGACCTACGAGCAGTACTTC. The V and J genes are TRBV7-7 and TRBJ2-7; 8 bases match TRBD2. The CDR3 is 15 residues long. Germline V gives CDR1 SSHAT, CDR2 FNYEAQ (reference sequence).